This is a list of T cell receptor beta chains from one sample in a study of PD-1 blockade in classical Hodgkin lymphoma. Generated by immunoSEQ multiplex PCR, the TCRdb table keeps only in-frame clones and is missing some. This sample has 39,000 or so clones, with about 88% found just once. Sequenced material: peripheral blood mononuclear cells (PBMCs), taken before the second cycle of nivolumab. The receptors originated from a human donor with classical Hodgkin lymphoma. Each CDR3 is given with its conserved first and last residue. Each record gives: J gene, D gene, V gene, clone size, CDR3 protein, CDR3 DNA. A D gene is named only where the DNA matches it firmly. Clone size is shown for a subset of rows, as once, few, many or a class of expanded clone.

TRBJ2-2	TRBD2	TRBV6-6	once	CASSLLAGGNTGELFF	TGTGCCAGCAGCCTACTAGCGGGCGGGAACACCGGGGAGCTGTTTTTT
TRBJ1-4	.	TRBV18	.	CASSPQAGDYEKLFF	TGTGCCAGCTCACCACAGGCAGGGGACTATGAAAAACTGTTTTTT
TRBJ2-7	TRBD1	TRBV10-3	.	CAASWTGTYEQYF	TGTGCCGCTAGCTGGACAGGGACCTACGAGCAGTACTTC
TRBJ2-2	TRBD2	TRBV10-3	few	CAIKGTSGDTGELFF	TGTGCCATCAAAGGGACTAGCGGGGACACCGGGGAGCTGTTTTTT
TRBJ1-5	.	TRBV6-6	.	CASKIPENSNQPQHF	TGTGCCAGCAAAATACCGGAGAATAGCAATCAGCCCCAGCATTTT
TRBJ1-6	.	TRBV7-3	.	CASSAYGSYNSPLHF	TGTGCCAGCAGCGCCTACGGGAGCTATAATTCACCCCTCCACTTT
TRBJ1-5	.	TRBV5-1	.	CASSSIPNRVWVGPQHF	TGCGCCAGCAGCTCCATCCCCAACAGGGTGTGGGTAGGCCCCCAGCATTTT
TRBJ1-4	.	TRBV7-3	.	CASSKTENGEKLFF	TGTGCCAGCAGCAAGACAGAGAATGGTGAAAAACTGTTTTTT
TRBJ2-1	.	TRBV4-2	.	CASSHVPGPSPNNEQFF	TGTGCCAGCAGCCATGTCCCCGGACCCAGCCCCAACAATGAGCAGTTCTTC
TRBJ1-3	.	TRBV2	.	CASSVLLSSGNTIYF	TGTGCCAGCAGTGTTCTTCTAAGCTCTGGAAACACCATATATTTT
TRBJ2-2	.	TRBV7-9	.	CASSLGLHTGELFF	TGTGCCAGCAGCTTAGGGCTGCACACCGGGGAGCTGTTTTTT
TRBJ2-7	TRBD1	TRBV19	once	CASSSHRGSEQYF	TGTGCCAGTAGTAGTCACAGGGGCTCCGAGCAGTACTTC
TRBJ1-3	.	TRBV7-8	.	CASSVTGPSGNTIYF	TGTGCCAGCAGCGTAACAGGGCCCTCTGGAAACACCATATATTTT
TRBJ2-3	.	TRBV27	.	CASSPLPGDTQYF	TGTGCCAGCAGCCCACTACCCGGAGATACGCAGTATTTT
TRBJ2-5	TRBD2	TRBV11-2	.	CASSPIGTSVVETQYF	TGTGCCAGCAGCCCGATCGGGACTAGCGTAGTGGAGACCCAGTACTTC
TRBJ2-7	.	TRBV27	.	CASSFVGSPHEQYF	TGTGCCAGCAGTTTTGTAGGGTCCCCTCACGAGCAGTACTTC
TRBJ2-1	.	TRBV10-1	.	CASSESARTDEQFF	TGCGCCAGCAGTGAGTCTGCTAGGACCGATGAGCAGTTCTTC
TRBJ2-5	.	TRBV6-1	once	CASSETWVVKTQYF	TGTGCCAGCAGTGAAACGTGGGTGGTGAAGACCCAGTACTTC
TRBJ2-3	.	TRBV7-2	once	CASSLAVGGSGSTDTQYF	TGTGCCAGCAGCTTAGCGGTCGGGGGCTCAGGGAGCACAGATACGCAGTATTTT
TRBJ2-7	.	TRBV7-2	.	CASSHLRRSPSKISYEQYF	TGTGCCAGCAGCCATCTACGGCGCAGCCCCAGTAAAATCTCCTACGAGCAGTACTTC
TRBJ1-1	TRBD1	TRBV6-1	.	CASRLQGAANTEAFF	TGTGCCAGCAGGCTACAGGGGGCGGCGAACACTGAAGCTTTCTTT
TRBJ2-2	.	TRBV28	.	CASSLVRGSGAGELFF	TGTGCCAGCAGTTTAGTCCGCGGGTCGGGGGCCGGGGAGCTGTTTTTT
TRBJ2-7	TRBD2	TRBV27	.	CASSLSVRGGGVFFEQYF	TGTGCCAGCAGTTTATCCGTACGAGGCGGGGGGGTATTCTTCGAGCAGTACTTC
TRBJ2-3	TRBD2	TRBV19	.	CASSQGLAADTQYF	TGTGCCAGTAGTCAGGGACTAGCGGCAGATACGCAGTATTTT
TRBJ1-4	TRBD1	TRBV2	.	CASSEEGQPTNEKLFF	TGTGCCAGCAGTGAAGAGGGACAGCCAACTAATGAAAAACTGTTTTTT
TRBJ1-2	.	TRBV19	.	CASNQGGYYGYTF	TGTGCCAGTAATCAAGGCGGGTACTATGGCTACACCTTC
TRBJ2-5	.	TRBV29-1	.	CSVIGGGAETQYF	TGCAGCGTCATTGGAGGGGGCGCAGAGACCCAGTACTTC
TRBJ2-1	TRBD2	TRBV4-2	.	CASSHPGTSGGDRAYNEQFF	TGTGCCAGCAGCCATCCAGGGACTAGCGGGGGAGATCGGGCCTACAATGAGCAGTTCTTC
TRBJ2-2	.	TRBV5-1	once	CASSLTQGTGELFF	TGCGCCAGCAGCTTGACCCAGGGCACCGGGGAGCTGTTTTTT
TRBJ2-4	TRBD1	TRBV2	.	CASTTGTAKNIQYF	TGTGCCAGCACCACCGGGACAGCAAAAAACATTCAGTACTTC
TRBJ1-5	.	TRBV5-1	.	CASSLGGQVSGQPQHF	TGCGCCAGCAGCTTAGGAGGGCAGGTTTCAGGTCAGCCCCAGCATTTT
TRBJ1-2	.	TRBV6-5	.	CASGVRRLDYGYTF	TGTGCCAGCGGGGTTAGGCGGCTTGACTATGGCTACACCTTC
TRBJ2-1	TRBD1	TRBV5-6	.	CASSLGDRALGEQFF	TGTGCCAGCAGCTTGGGGGACAGGGCCCTCGGGGAGCAGTTCTTC
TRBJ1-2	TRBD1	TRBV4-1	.	CASSSDADREGGYTF	TGCGCCAGCAGCTCGGATGCGGACAGGGAGGGTGGCTACACCTTC
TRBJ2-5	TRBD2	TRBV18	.	CASSRSSGSKETQYF	TGTGCCAGCTCACGCTCTAGCGGGAGTAAAGAGACCCAGTACTTC
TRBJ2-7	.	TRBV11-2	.	CASSFAVLTYEQYF	TGTGCCAGCAGCTTTGCAGTTTTAACCTACGAGCAGTACTTC
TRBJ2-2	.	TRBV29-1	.	CSARDINTGELFF	TGCAGCGCACGGGACATCAACACCGGGGAGCTGTTTTTT
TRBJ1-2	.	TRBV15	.	CATSRDKGPGGYTF	TGTGCCACCAGCAGAGATAAAGGGCCGGGGGGCTACACCTTC
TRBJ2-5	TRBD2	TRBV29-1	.	CSGTSGQETQYF	TGCAGCGGGACTAGCGGCCAAGAGACCCAGTACTTC
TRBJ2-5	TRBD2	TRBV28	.	CASSSGLAGTETQYF	TGTGCCAGCAGTTCTGGACTAGCGGGGACAGAGACCCAGTACTTC
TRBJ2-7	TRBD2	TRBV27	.	CASIGLAGGEQYF	TGTGCCAGCATCGGACTAGCGGGAGGAGAGCAGTACTTC
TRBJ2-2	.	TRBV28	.	CASSLAITGELFF	TGTGCCAGCAGTTTGGCGATCACCGGGGAGCTGTTTTTT
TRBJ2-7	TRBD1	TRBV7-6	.	CASSYRQGSYEQYF	TGTGCCAGCAGCTACAGACAGGGCTCCTACGAGCAGTACTTC
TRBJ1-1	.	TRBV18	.	CASSPPGVTEAFF	TGTGCCAGCTCACCACCTGGGGTCACTGAAGCTTTCTTT
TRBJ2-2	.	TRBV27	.	CASSPLGLGELFF	TGTGCCAGCAGCCCGCTGGGGCTTGGGGAGCTGTTTTTT